This record covers a single T cell receptor beta chain. The data were obtained in a study of radiotherapy plus CTLA-4 blockade in lung cancer. Only in-frame clones appear in the TCRdb table, and some are missing; sequencing was by immunoSEQ multiplex PCR. The sample gives more than 100,000 clones, around 89% of which show up once; under 8% is in the top ten. Trimming removed 1 base from V and 6 bases from J; junction bases left unmatched: 8. Germline lookup yields CDR1 LGHNA and CDR2 YNFKEQ. The CDR3 length is 16 residues. The V call is TRBV4-2, the J call TRBJ2-3, with 9 bases lining up with TRBD2. The sequencing used peripheral blood, collected from a patient treated with radiotherapy plus ipilimumab. The receptor comes from a human donor with non-small cell lung cancer that progressed on radiotherapy plus ipilimumab. The CDR3 protein is CASSQGELAGGDTQYF. The DNA of the CDR3 is TGTGCCAGCAGCCAAGGTGAACTAGCGGGTGGGGATACGCAGTATTTT.